The 5 T cell receptor beta chains listed next were all sequenced from one sample in a study of blood T cells in healthy people across ages. Using a J-beta primer mix together with a sample-barcoded 5' primer, a second PCR was run for roughly 6 to 12 cycles. One entry per CDR3 protein results from TCRdb running MiXCR on the 5' RACE reads. The repertoire holds about 640,000 distinct CDR3 sequences, roughly 50% seen once, with 30% to 40% in the top ten. Sequenced sample: blood. Receptors originate from a man in his 60s in good health.

The rearrangement uses TRBV10-2 and TRBJ2-1; D might be TRBD1 (6 bases). The V gene's germline CDR1 is WSHSY and CDR2 SAAADI. Trimming left V 8 bases short and J 5 bases short, with 16 bases between. The CDR3 length is 14 residues. CDR3 in amino acids: CASGAPGHDNEQFF. CDR3 DNA: TGCGCCAGCGGTGCGCCGGGACACGACAATGAGCAGTTCTTC.

This clonotype is a singleton in its sample. The rearrangement links TRBV28 to TRBJ2-1; unclear D gene. The assigned J gene may be wrong: the sequence end matches TRBJ2-7 better. This CDR3 contains 12 residues. Per germline, CDR1 MDHEN and CDR2 SYDVKM. Here the CDR3 reads CATSDAIHEQYF. CDR3 nucleotide sequence: TGTGCCACCTCGGACGCCATCCACGAGCAGTACTTC.

The gene calls are TRBV12-3 or TRBV12-4 and TRBJ2-3; 12 bases fit TRBD2. J gave up 4 bases and V 4 bases, and 6 bases lay outside the gene matches. This CDR3 is 16 amino acids long. The CDR3 loop is CASSSRTSGDPDTQYF. The CDR3 nucleotides are TGTGCCAGCAGTTCCCGGACTAGCGGGGACCCAGATACGCAGTATTTT.

The chain employs TRBV6-1 and TRBJ2-7, with TRBD2 identical over 11 bases. The last part of the DNA fits TRBJ2-5 better; the J call may be wrong. CDR3 length equals 13 residues. CDR1 and CDR2 from the germline V gene are MNHNS and SASEGT. CDR3 sequence (DNA): TGTGCCGGTAGCGGGGGGGTCGGAGAGACCCAGTACTTC. Encoded protein: CAGSGGVGETQYF.

J is TRBJ1-4 and V is TRBV6-4, with D tentatively TRBD1 (5 bases). The length of the CDR3 is 13 residues. Trimming shortened V by 7 bases and J by 8 bases, and 14 bases separated the two germline ends. Germline CDR1 and CDR2: MRHNA and SNTAGT. This chain's CDR3 is CASTGEAGEKLFF. In DNA form, the CDR3 reads TGTGCCAGCACGGGGGAGGCTGGAGAAAAACTGTTTTTT.